This T cell receptor beta chain was captured in a study of spatial heterogeneity in lung cancer. Stated time point: sample taken at primary tumor resection. Unsorted tumor, nontumor lung tissue or cryopreserved PBMC supplied the whole RNA. There were 65 or so donors, all of them untreated patients with early-stage non-small cell lung cancer. This clonotype was seen at least ten times. The library was built for alpha chains, so this beta chain is an off-target read and its size means little. A unique molecular identifier was carried by every single TCR cDNA molecule. TCRdb re-analysed the 5' RACE reads in MiXCR, keeping a single row per CDR3 protein. The repertoire holds some 8,900 distinct CDR3 sequences, with 4% to 5% as singletons. V lost 1 base and J 4 bases, leaving 10 bases between the germline ends. Germline CDR1 reads LGHNA; CDR2 reads YSLEER. This CDR3 is built from 14 residues.

The sequence came from a male donor with early-stage non-small cell lung cancer. V usage is TRBV4-3 and J usage is TRBJ1-1; D is perhaps TRBD1 (5 bases). Specimen: PBMCs, collected at surgery. CDR3 amino acids: CASSQARVGTEAFF. The CDR3 DNA sequence: TGCGCCAGCAGCCAAGCCAGGGTGGGCACTGAAGCTTTCTTT.